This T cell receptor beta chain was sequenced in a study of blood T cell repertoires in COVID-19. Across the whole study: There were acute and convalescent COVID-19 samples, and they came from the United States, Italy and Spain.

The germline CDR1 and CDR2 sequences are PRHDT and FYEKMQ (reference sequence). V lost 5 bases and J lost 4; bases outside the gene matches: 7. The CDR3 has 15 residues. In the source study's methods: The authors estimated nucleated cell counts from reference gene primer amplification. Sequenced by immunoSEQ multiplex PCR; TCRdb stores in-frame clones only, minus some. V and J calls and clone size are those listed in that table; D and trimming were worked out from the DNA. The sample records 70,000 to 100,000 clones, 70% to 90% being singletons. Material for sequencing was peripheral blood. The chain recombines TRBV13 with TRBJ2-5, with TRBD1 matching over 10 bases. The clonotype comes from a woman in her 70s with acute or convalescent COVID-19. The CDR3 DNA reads TGTGCCAGCAGCCCTGACAGGGGGCGTCTAGAGACCCAGTACTTC. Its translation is CASSPDRGRLETQYF.